The present T cell receptor (beta chain) was sequenced within a study of regulatory T cells in long-lasting Graves disease listed by TCRdb under 2021. For the study in its entirety: Persistent Graves' disease was defined as persistently positive TSH receptor autoantibodies together with antithyroid drug treatment for over 5 years. Persistent Graves' disease patients were compared with newly diagnosed Graves' disease patients by peripheral blood TCR sequencing and RNA sequencing. The study was conducted in China and was registered as a clinical trial. A total of approximately 35 samples underwent TCR sequencing: roughly 13 from persistent and approximately 20 from newly diagnosed Graves' disease patients. On average, persistent Graves' disease patients in the clinical cohort had been on antithyroid drugs for around ten years. General conclusions and limits of the study: Lower TCR Shannon entropy and fewer highly expanded clones were observed in persistent Graves' disease patients than in newly diagnosed patients, which suggested clonal expansion. The authors acknowledged the small sample size as a limitation that may reduce accuracy. The study examined only peripheral blood because the primary lesion, thyroid tissue, could not be accessed. A larger number of public clonotypes was shared among persistent patients (more than 2,500) than among newly diagnosed patients (approximately 930). Sequencing and analysis were limited to the TCR beta chain.

The time point label for this specimen denotes: persistent/refractory GD, antithyroid drugs over 5 years with positive TRAb. For both TCR sequencing and RNA sequencing, RNA was extracted from PBMCs using TRIzol. The diagnosis of Graves' disease was made according to American Thyroid Association guidelines. Recruitment of patients was carried out at an endocrinology department in Xi'an, China. From each patient, around 9.3 milliliters of peripheral blood was collected into an EDTA anticoagulant tube. Ficoll Paque Plus density gradient separation was used to isolate PBMCs, and no additional T cell sorting was done. An Agilent 2100 Bioanalyzer and agarose gel were used to check RNA quality, and a NanoDrop 2000 was used to measure RNA concentration. The table lists this clonotype with many counts. No cognate antigen has been identified for it. No much larger clone is present one base from it, and per-base qualities are unavailable.

Receptor libraries were prepared by multiplex PCR. Sequencing relied on an Illumina HiSeq 4000. iRepertoire HTBI primers and Arm-PCR amplification of CDR3 regions were used to construct TCR beta libraries. PCR products were gel purified before sequencing. The published analysis was carried out like this. Gene usage analysis of CDR3 amino acid clonotypes relied on the 60 or so TRBV and about 15 TRBJ segments identified across samples. COPE and FqMerger were used to merge filtered high-quality paired reads into contigs. BLAST was used to align contigs to IMGT TRBV, TRBD and TRBJ reference genes, and CDR3 was defined according to IMGT. Any clonotype with a frequency above 0.1% was classified as a highly expanded clone. Shannon entropy was used to measure repertoire diversity, and the Gini coefficient was used to measure V-J evenness. Clonotypes shared by more than one individual were considered public. The raw public data were reprocessed by TCRdb itself: fastp quality trimming at Q25, MiXCR clonotype calling, in-frame beta chains only. A single entry per CDR3 protein holds the most common genes and DNA from its merged rows. TCRdb, not the authors, supplied the V and J calls. The table for this sample lists around 460,000 distinct CDR3 sequences; roughly 23% of them were counted only once. The ten largest account for 13% of the sample.

This specimen consisted of peripheral blood mononuclear cells (PBMCs), obtained when the disease was refractory, from a patient treated with antithyroid drugs. The TCR sequence derives from a female donor with Graves disease.

CDR3 reads: CSASSGGDNQPQHF. The DNA sequence is TGCAGTGCTAGCTCAGGAGGGGACAATCAGCCCCAGCATTTT. The sequence links TRBV20-1 to TRBJ1-5, with a tentative D gene TRBD1 over 5 matching bases. Via the germline V gene (reference sequence), CDR1 is DFQATT and CDR2 SNEGSKA. The CDR3 measures 14 amino acids from cysteine to phenylalanine. Only CDR3 DNA remains: 42 bases, in frame from the first base. V and J lose 3 bases and 3 bases, and a span of 12 bases separates them.